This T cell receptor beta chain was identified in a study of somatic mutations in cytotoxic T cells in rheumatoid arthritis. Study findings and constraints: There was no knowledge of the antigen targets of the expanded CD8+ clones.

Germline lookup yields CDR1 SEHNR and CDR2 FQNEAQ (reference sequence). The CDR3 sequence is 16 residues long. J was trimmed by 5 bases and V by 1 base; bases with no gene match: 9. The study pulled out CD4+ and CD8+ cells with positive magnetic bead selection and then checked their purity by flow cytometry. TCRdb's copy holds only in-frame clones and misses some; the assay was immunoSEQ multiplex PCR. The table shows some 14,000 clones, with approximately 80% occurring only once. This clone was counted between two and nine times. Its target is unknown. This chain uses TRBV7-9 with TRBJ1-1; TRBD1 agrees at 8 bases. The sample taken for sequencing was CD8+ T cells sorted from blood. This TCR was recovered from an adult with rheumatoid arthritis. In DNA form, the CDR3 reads TGTGCCAGCAGCTTAGGTCAGGGGGCGAGTGAAACTGAAGCTTTCTTT. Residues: CASSLGQGASETEAFF.